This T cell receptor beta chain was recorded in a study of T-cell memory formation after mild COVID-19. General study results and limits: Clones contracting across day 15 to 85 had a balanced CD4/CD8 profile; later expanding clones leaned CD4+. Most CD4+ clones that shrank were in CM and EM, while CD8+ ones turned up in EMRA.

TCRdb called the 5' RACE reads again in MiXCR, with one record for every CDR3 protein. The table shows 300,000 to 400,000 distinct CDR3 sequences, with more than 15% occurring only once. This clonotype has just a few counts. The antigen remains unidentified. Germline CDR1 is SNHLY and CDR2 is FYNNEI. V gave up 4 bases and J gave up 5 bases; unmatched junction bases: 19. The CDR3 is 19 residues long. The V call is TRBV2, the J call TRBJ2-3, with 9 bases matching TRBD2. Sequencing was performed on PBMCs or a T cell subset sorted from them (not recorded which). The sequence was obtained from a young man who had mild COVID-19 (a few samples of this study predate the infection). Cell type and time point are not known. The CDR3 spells CASSVVERGATRLGDTQYF. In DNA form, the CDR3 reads TGTGCCAGCAGTGTCGTGGAGCGGGGGGCTACAAGACTTGGAGATACGCAGTATTTT. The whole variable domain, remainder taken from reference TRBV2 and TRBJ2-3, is EPEVTQTPSHQVTQMGQEVILRCVPISNHLYFYWYRQILGQKVEFLVSFYNNEISEKSEIFDDQFSVERPDGSNFTLKIRSTKLEDSAMYFCASSVVERGATRLGDTQYFGPGTRLTVL.